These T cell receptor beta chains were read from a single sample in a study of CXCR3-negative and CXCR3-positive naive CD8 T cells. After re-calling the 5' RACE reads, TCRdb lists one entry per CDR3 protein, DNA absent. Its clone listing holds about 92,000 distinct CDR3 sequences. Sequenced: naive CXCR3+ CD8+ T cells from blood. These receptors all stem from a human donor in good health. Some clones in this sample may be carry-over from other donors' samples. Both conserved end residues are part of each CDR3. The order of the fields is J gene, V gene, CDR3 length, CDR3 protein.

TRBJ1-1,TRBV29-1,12,CSVPGGASEAFF
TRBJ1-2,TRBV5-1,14,CASSSKGSPYGYTF
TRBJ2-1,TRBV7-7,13,CASSLEPAGEQFF
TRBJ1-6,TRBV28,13,CASSFSDSSPLHF
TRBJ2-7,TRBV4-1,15,CASSRLGQAQNEQYF
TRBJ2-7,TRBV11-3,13,CASSSPGGNEQYF
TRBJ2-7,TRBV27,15,CASSLYPMSSYEQYF
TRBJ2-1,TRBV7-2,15,CASSSGLTGRYEQFF
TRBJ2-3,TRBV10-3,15,CAISTERGATDTQYF
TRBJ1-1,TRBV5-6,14,CASSFQGMNTEAFF
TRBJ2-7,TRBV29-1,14,CSVDLGRGSYEQYF
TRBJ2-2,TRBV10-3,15,CAISESNTNTGELFF
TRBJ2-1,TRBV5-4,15,CASRMDSGGYNEQFF
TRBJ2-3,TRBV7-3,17,CASSSDPTGTKDDTQYF
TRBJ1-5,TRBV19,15,CASNVPGLLNQPQHF
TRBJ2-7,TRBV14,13,CASSQEAIDEQYF
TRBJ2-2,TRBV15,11,CATSRGGELFF